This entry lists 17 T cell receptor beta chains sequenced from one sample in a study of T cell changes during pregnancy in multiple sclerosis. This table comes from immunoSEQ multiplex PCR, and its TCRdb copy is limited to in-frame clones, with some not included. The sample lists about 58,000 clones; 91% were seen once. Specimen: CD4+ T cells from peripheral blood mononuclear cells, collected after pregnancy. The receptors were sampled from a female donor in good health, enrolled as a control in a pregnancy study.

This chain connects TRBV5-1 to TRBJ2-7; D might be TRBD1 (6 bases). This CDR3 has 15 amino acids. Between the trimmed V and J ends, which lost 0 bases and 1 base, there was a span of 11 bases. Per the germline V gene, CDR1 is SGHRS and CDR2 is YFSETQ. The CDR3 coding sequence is TGCGCCAGCAGCTTGGACAGGGCTCGATCCTACGAGCAGTACTTC. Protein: CASSLDRARSYEQYF.

The CDR3 loop reads CASSEYGYSPLHF. The CDR3 bases are TGTGCCAGCAGTGAATACGGTTATTCACCCCTCCACTTT. The rearrangement uses TRBV2 and TRBJ1-6; D is unclear. Trimming shortened V by 2 bases and J by 8 bases, and 7 bases separated the two germline ends. CDR1 is SNHLY and CDR2 is FYNNEI in the germline V gene. This CDR3 spans 13 amino acids.

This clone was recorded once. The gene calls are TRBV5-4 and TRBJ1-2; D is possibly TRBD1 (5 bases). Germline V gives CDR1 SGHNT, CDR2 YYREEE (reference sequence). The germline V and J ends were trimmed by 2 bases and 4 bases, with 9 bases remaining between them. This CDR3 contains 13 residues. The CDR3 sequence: CASSLDSPYGYTF. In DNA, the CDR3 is TGTGCCAGCAGCTTAGACAGCCCCTATGGCTACACCTTC. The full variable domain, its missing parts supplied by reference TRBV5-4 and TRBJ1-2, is ETGVTQSPTHLIKTRGQQVTLRCSSQSGHNTVSWYQQALGQGPQFIFQYYREEENGRGNFPPRFSGLQFPNYSSELNVNALELDDSALYLCASSLDSPYGYTFGSGTRLTVV.

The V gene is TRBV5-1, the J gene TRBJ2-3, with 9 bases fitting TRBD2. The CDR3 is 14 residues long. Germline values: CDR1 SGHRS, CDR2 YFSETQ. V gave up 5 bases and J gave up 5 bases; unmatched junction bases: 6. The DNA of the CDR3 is TGCGCCAGCAGTCGGGCGGGGGGGCAAGATACGCAGTATTTT. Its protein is CASSRAGGQDTQYF.

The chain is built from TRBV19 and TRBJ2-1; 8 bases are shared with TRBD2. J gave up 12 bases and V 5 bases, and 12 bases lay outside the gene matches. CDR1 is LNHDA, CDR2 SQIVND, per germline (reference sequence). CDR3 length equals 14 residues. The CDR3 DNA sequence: TGTGCCAGTAGTTCCGGGGGGGGTGGGCTATGGCAGTTCTTC. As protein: CASSSGGGGLWQFF.

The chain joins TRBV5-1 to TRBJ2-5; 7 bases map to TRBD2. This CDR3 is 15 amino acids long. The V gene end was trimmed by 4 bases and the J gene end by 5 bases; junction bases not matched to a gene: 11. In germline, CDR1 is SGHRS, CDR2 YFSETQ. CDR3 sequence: CASSEGGGEGETQYF. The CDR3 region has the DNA TGCGCCAGCAGCGAGGGCGGCGGGGAGGGGGAGACCCAGTACTTC. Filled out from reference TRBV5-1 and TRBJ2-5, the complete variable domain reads KAGVTQTPRYLIKTRGQQVTLSCSPISGHRSVSWYQQTPGQGLQFLFEYFSETQRNKGNFPGRFSGRQFSNSRSEMNVSTLELGDSALYLCASSEGGGEGETQYFGPGTRLLVL.

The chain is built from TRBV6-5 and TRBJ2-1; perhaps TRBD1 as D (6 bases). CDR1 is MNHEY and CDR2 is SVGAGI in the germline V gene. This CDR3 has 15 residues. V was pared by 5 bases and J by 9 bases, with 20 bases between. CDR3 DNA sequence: TGTGCCAGCAGTCTAGGGGGTGGGGCCAGAATTGAGCAGTTCTTC. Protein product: CASSLGGGARIEQFF.

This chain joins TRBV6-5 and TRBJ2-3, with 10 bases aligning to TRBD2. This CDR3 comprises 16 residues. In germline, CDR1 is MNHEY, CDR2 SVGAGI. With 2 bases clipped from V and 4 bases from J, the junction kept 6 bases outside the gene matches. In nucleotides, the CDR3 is TGTGCCAGCAGTTACGTCCCTAGCGGGGGATCAGATACGCAGTATTTT. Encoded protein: CASSYVPSGGSDTQYF.

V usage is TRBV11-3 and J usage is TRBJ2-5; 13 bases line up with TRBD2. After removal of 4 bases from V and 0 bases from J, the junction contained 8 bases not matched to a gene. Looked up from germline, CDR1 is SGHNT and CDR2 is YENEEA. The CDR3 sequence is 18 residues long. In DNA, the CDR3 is TGTGCCAGCAGCTCCTGGACTAGCGGGGGAACTTACCAAGAGACCCAGTACTTC. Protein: CASSSWTSGGTYQETQYF. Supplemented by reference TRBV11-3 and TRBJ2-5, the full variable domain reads EAGVVQSPRYKIIEKKQPVAFWCNPISGHNTLYWYLQNLGQGPELLIRYENEEAVDDSQLPKDRFSAERLKGVDSTLKIQPAELGDSAVYLCASSSWTSGGTYQETQYFGPGTRLLVL.

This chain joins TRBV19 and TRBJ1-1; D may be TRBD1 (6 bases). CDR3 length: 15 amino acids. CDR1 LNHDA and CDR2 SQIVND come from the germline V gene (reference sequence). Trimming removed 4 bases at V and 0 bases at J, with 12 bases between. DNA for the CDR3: TGTGCCAGTAGTACCATTTACAGGGTGAACACTGAAGCTTTCTTT. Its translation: CASSTIYRVNTEAFF.

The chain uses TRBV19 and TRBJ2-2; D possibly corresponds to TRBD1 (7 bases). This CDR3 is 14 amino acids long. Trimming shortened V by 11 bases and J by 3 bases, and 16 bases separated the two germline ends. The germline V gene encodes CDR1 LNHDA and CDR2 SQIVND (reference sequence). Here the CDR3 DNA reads TGTGCCGCCAAGGAGGGGGCGTACACCGGGGAGCTGTTTTTT. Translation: CAAKEGAYTGELFF.

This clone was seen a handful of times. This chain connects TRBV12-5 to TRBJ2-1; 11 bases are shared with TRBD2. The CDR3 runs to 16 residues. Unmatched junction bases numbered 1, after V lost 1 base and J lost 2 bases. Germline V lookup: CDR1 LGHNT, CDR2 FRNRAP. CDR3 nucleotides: TGTGCTAGTGGTTTGGAACTAGCGGGGGCCTACAATGAGCAGTTCTTC. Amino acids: CASGLELAGAYNEQFF.

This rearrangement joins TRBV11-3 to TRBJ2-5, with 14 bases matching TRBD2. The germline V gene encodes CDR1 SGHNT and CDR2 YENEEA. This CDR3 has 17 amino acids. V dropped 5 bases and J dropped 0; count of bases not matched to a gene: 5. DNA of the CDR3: TGTGCCAGCAGCCTAGGACTAGCGGGGGGACACCAAGAGACCCAGTACTTC. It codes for CASSLGLAGGHQETQYF.

The CDR3 DNA follows: TGTGCCAGCAGCTTTCAGGGGGGGAACACCGGGGAGCTGTTTTTT. Translation gives CASSFQGGNTGELFF. This chain joins TRBV7-9 and TRBJ2-2, with D perhaps TRBD1 (7 bases). V lost 3 bases and J 1 base, leaving 9 bases between the germline ends. CDR1 and CDR2 from the germline V gene are SEHNR and FQNEAQ (reference sequence). This CDR3 region has 15 residues.

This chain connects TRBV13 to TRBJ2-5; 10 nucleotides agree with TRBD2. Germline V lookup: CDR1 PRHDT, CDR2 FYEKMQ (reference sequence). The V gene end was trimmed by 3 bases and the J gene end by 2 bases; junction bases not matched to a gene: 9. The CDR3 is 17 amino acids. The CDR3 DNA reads TGTGCCAGCAGCTTGGGAGAACTAGCGGGGACACAAGAGACCCAGTACTTC. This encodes CASSLGELAGTQETQYF.

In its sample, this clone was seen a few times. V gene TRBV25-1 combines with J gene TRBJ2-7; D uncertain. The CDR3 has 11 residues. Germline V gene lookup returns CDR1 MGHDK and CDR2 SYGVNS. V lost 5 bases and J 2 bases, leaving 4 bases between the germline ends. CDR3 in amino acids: CASSSTYEQYF. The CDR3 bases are TGTGCCAGCAGTTCCACCTACGAGCAGTACTTC.

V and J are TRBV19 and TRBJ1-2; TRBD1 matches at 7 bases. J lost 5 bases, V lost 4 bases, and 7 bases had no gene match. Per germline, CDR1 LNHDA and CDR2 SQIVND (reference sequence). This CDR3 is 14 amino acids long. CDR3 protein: CASSTPGTVYGYTF. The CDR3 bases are TGTGCCAGTAGTACGCCGGGGACAGTATATGGCTACACCTTC.